In its sample, the clone carrying this T cell receptor (beta chain) was seen once. Authors' methods: Reference gene primers were amplified, and this amplification served to estimate nucleated cell counts. Clones were read by immunoSEQ multiplex PCR, and TCRdb kept only the in-frame ones, dropping some. V, J and clone size were drawn from that table, and D and trimming were deduced from the DNA. The repertoire includes some 260,000 clones, 88% of them detected once, and 0.7% to 0.85% sits in the top ten. These data come from a study of blood T cell repertoires in COVID-19. Across the whole study: Samples representing acute and convalescent COVID-19 were sourced from the United States, Italy and Spain. The analysed material was cDNA or gDNA that came from T cells, B-cell-depleted T cells, or PBMCs.

The ends lost 4 bases at V and 6 bases at J; junction bases unmatched: 6. Germline CDR1 LNHDA, CDR2 SQIVND (reference sequence). The CDR3 is 13 amino acids. Material: peripheral blood. This sequence was found in a woman aged 30 to 39 with acute or convalescent COVID-19. The chain couples TRBV19 to TRBJ2-7; 7 bases agree with TRBD2. CDR3 sequence (DNA): TGTGCCAGTAGTACGGGACTACTGCGCGAGCAGTACTTC. Residues: CASSTGLLREQYF. Full variable domain (missing parts from reference TRBV19 and TRBJ2-7): DGGITQSPKYLFRKEGQNVTLSCEQNLNHDAMYWYRQDPGQGLRLIYYSQIVNDFQKGDIAEGYSVSREKKESFPLTVTSAQKNPTAFYLCASSTGLLREQYFGPGTRLTVT.